This TCR beta chain was obtained from a study of CD8+ T cells in alopecia areata. The wider study: Treatment of the treated patients consisted of oral tofacitinib, 5 to 10 mg twice daily. Severity of treated patients was scored by affected scalp percentage. Study-wide points: Many expanded lesional clones persisted in scalp and blood during tofacitinib.

This clone showed up just a few times. Antigen specificity is unknown. In germline, CDR1 is GTSNPN, CDR2 SVGIG (reference sequence). V was shortened by 4 bases and J by 4 bases, with 9 bases between the two germline ends. This CDR3 has 12 amino acids. Described treatment: oral pan-JAK inhibitor, 5-10 mg twice daily. The investigators collected lesional scalp punch biopsies and peripheral blood from alopecia areata patients. Extracted RNA was reverse transcribed into cDNA, the sequencing template. TCRdb's copy holds only in-frame clones and misses some; the assay was immunoSEQ multiplex PCR. This table has fewer than 250,000 clones, roughly two fifths appearing once.

The rearrangement joins TRBV30 to TRBJ2-3, with a tentative D call TRBD2 (5 bases). This receptor was taken from a human donor with alopecia areata. Material: CD4+ T cells sorted from blood, obtained at roughly week 30, from a patient treated with tofacitinib. The CDR3 coding sequence is TGTGCCTGGACAGGAGGTGCAGATACGCAGTATTTT. Protein sequence: CAWTGGADTQYF.